Listed below are T cell receptor beta chains from one sample, sequenced in a study of T-cell reconstitution after alpha-beta-depleted transplantation in children. TCRdb fed the PCR reads into MiXCR, producing one record per CDR3 protein. The sample has over 100,000 distinct CDR3 sequences, about 8% seen once. The sequences come from PBMCs, collected before TCRalphabeta/CD19-depleted stem cell transplant. The receptors here all came from a boy aged 2 to 10 with acute lymphoblastic leukemia, due to receive a stem cell transplant. The CDR3 runs from the conserved cysteine through the conserved F or W. Fields, in order: CDR3 DNA, CDR3 protein, J gene, V gene, clone size, D gene. D genes are given only for firm matches. Size is stated for part of the rows, as once, few or many counts, or as a class when the clone is expanded.

TGTGCCAGCAGCTTAAACCCGGGGAGCACAGATACGCAGTATTTT | CASSLNPGSTDTQYF | TRBJ2-3 | TRBV7-6 | many | -
TGTGCCAGCAGTAGAAGAAAACAGATATCAGGGAGCACTGAAGCTTTCTTT | CASSRRKQISGSTEAFF | TRBJ1-1 | TRBV6-1 | few | -
TGTGCCATCAGAGCCGGCCTGACGGGAAACACCATATATTTT | CAIRAGLTGNTIYF | TRBJ1-3 | TRBV10-3 | few | -
TGTGCCAGCAGCTTGGCCGGGACACACAATCAGCCCCAGCATTTT | CASSLAGTHNQPQHF | TRBJ1-5 | TRBV7-8 | - | -
TGTGCCAGCAGTCCGGGGCCTCGTAGCGGGGGGTTCTACAATGAGCAGTTCTTC | CASSPGPRSGGFYNEQFF | TRBJ2-1 | TRBV6-2/TRBV6-3 | - | TRBD2
TGTGCCAGCAGTTTATGGGGAAGCACAGATACGCAGTATTTT | CASSLWGSTDTQYF | TRBJ2-3 | TRBV27 | many | -
TGCAGTGCTCCAGGACTTTTCGATACGCAGTATTTT | CSAPGLFDTQYF | TRBJ2-3 | TRBV20-1 | - | -
TGCGCCAGCAGCTCCATAAGACAGGGGGCCCCAGATACGCAGTATTTT | CASSSIRQGAPDTQYF | TRBJ2-3 | TRBV5-1 | few | TRBD1
TGCAGTGCTAGAGATGGCGGGGTCGCACAAGAGACCCAGTACTTC | CSARDGGVAQETQYF | TRBJ2-5 | TRBV20-1 | few | -
TGTGCCAGCAGCGTCCGGGGGGCCGCCGGGGAGCTGTTTTTT | CASSVRGAAGELFF | TRBJ2-2 | TRBV27 | - | -
TGTGCCAGCAGCTTAGAGGTCGGGGGTGAAGCTTTCTTT | CASSLEVGGEAFF | TRBJ1-1 | TRBV7-9 | - | -
TGCGCCAGCAGCCCGGACAGGGTTCATGGCTACACCTTC | CASSPDRVHGYTF | TRBJ1-2 | TRBV5-1 | - | TRBD1
TGTGCCAGCAGTTTCTCAACCCCAGGTGGGGGGACCCAGTACTTC | CASSFSTPGGGTQYF | TRBJ2-5 | TRBV27 | many | -
TGTGCCAGCAGTTACGACGACACCAGGGACAGGAGATATAGCAATCAGCCCCAGCATTTT | CASSYDDTRDRRYSNQPQHF | TRBJ1-5 | TRBV6-2/TRBV6-3 | few | TRBD1
TGTGCCAGCAGGGGGGGGTCCACGGCGTACAATGAGCAGTTCTTC | CASRGGSTAYNEQFF | TRBJ2-1 | TRBV7-8 | few | TRBD2